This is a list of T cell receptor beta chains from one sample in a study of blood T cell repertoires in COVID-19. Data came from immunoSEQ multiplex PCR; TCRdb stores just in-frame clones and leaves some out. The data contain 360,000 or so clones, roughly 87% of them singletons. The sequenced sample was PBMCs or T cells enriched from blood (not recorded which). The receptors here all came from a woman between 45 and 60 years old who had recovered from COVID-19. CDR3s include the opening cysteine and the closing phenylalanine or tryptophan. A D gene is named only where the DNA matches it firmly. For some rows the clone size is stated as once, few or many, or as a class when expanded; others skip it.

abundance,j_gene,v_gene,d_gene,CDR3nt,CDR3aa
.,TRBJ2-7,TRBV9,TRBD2,TGTGCCAGCAGCGTAGCTTCAGCGGGAGGGCACGAGCAGTACTTC,CASSVASAGGHEQYF
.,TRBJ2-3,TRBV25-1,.,TGTGCCAGCAGTGGAGGGACAATAGTCTCAGATACGCAGTATTTT,CASSGGTIVSDTQYF
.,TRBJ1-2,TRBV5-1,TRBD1,TGCGCCAGCAGCCCACGGACAGGGGGAAACTATGGCTACACCTTC,CASSPRTGGNYGYTF
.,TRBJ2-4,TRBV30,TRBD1,TGTGCCTGGAATACAGGGGGCGCGGGGAACATTCAGTACTTC,CAWNTGGAGNIQYF
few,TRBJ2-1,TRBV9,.,TGTGCCAGCAGCGACCGGAATGAGCAGTTCTTC,CASSDRNEQFF
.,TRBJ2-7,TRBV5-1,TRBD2,TGCGCCAGCAGCTTGTGGGAATCGACTAGCGGGAGGGCCTACGAGCAGTACTTC,CASSLWESTSGRAYEQYF
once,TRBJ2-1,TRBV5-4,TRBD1,TGTGCCAGCAGCCGGGGGACAGGGGGCGCGAATGAGCAGTTCTTC,CASSRGTGGANEQFF
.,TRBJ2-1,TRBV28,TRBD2,TGTGCCAGCAGTTCCCGACTAGCGGGGGTTTACAATGAGCAGTTCTTC,CASSSRLAGVYNEQFF
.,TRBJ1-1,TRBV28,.,TGTGCCAGCAGTATGCGGACGGACTGGAACACTGAAGCTTTCTTT,CASSMRTDWNTEAFF
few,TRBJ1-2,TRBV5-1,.,TGCGCCAGCAGCCTCGGACAGCTCGATGGCTACACCTTC,CASSLGQLDGYTF
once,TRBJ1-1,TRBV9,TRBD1,TGTGCCAGCAGCGTGGAGGGACAGGCCCTTCGGGGAGCTTTCTTT,CASSVEGQALRGAFF
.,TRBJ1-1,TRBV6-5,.,TGTGCCAGCAAGATAGTGGACACTGAAGCTTTCTTT,CASKIVDTEAFF
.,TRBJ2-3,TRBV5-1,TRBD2,TGCGCCAGCAGCTTATCCTTAGCGGGGGGGCTGGCAGATACGCAGTATTTT,CASSLSLAGGLADTQYF